This T cell receptor beta chain was found in a study of blood T cell repertoires in COVID-19. Study at large: COVID-19 samples from acute and convalescent phases originated in the United States, Italy and Spain. T cells, B-cell-depleted T cells, or PBMCs supplied cDNA or gDNA.

V was trimmed by 5 bases and J by 6 bases, leaving 14 bases between them. The CDR3 has 13 residues. The germline CDR1 and CDR2 sequences are LNHDA and SQIVND (reference sequence). Original processing methods: Estimation of nucleated cell counts relied on the amplification of reference gene primers. Only in-frame clones appear in the TCRdb table, and some are missing; sequencing was by immunoSEQ multiplex PCR. V and J calls and clone size are given by that table; D and trimming were obtained from the DNA. In the table there are over 200,000 clones, more than 85% of which are singletons. Sequencing was done on a sample of peripheral blood. The rearrangement uses TRBV19 and TRBJ2-7; D possibly corresponds to TRBD1 (5 bases). The receptor comes from a man aged 40-55 years with active or convalescent COVID-19. This CDR3 is CASSFQGWSEQYF. DNA of the CDR3: TGTGCCAGTAGTTTCCAGGGTTGGAGCGAGCAGTACTTC.